This TCR beta chain was sequenced during a study of blood T cell repertoires in COVID-19. Study-wide background: Collection of acute and convalescent COVID-19 samples took place in the United States, Italy and Spain. PBMCs, B-cell-depleted T cells, or T cells were the source of the cDNA or gDNA that made up the material.

As processed by the authors: Nucleated cell counts were estimated from reference gene primer amplification. Sequencing was performed with immunoSEQ multiplex PCR; in TCRdb, only in-frame clones are kept and a portion is missing. V, J and clone size are taken as reported in that table, and D and trimming were inferred from the DNA itself. Among under 250,000 clones listed, nearly 90% were seen once. The sequence was collected from a young man with active or convalescent COVID-19. The sequenced sample consisted of peripheral blood.

The CDR3 sequence: CASSSIPGQELYSNQPQHF. The CDR3 nucleotides read TGTGCCAGCAGTTCGATACCGGGACAGGAACTGTATAGCAATCAGCCCCAGCATTTT. The chain uses TRBV27 and TRBJ1-5, with 8 bases matching TRBD1. The CDR3 runs to 19 residues. J gave up 0 bases and V 4 bases, and 14 bases lay outside the gene matches. CDR1 is MNHEY, CDR2 SMNVEV, per germline (reference sequence).